A selection of T cell receptor beta chains follows, all from one sample in a study. TCRdb re-derived calls from the 5' RACE reads in MiXCR, one entry per CDR3 protein. Of roughly 56,000 distinct CDR3 sequences detected, 25% to 35% appear once; the ten largest clones hold roughly 2%. Sequenced sample: tumor-infiltrating naive CD4+ T cells sorted from the breast tumor. The receptors derive from a female donor with breast cancer. Both conserved end residues are trimmed from each CDR3. Fields, in order: V gene, CDR3 protein.

TRBV6-1 ASSANRIIGT
TRBV29-1 SVVRTASMNTEAF
TRBV9 ASSVGPSGSTDTQY
TRBV7-9 ASSPQGETQY
TRBV6-4 ASSDRLYNEQF
TRBV7-2 ASSRDSASGGAGELF
TRBV7-2 ASSLVTGTIAKNIQY
TRBV28 ASSLQGENEQF
TRBV6-5 ASRTQGSYTDTQY
TRBV2 ASSEEAGNEQF
TRBV10-3 AISEWASVTYEQY
TRBV5-1 ASHLGNEQF
TRBV6-1 ASSTGQGQPQH
TRBV28 ASSRGGAGGQPQH
TRBV6-5 ASHTRTNTEAF
TRBV3-1 ASSQFTSGELF
TRBV12-3/TRBV12-4 ASRGPRPNQPQH
TRBV20-1 SAQTSGRIRNEQF
TRBV27 ASSQTSGYTQY
TRBV7-9 ASSLQGNTEAF
TRBV7-2 ASSLGRTGFDGYT
TRBV4-2 ASSPNRDEQY
TRBV6-2/TRBV6-3 ASSYGASKGAYTQY
TRBV20-1 SATKDSATNEKLF
TRBV27 ASSLRGETYNEQF
TRBV12-3/TRBV12-4 ASTPSGAGRDNEQF
TRBV28 ASSPDSSSYNEQF
TRBV4-3 ASSQVRGSGIIYEQF
TRBV4-3 ASSQERNTEAF
TRBV4-2 ASSQVDRGYGYT
TRBV4-2 ASSPASGGASDAQY
TRBV5-1 ASSAALDYNEQF
TRBV21-1 ASSKVPNLCRDSNQPQH
TRBV7-2 ASSLDASVSSYEQY
TRBV25-1 ASSEDRVGYEQY
TRBV4-2 ASSQDSGQPQH
TRBV6-2/TRBV6-3 ASQVGWDRDEQY
TRBV6-5 ASSYVSGGEQY
TRBV6-2/TRBV6-3 ASRPHARRGHADTQY
TRBV29-1 SVDRLAGNEQF
TRBV5-1 ASSSGLAGTGDTQY
TRBV6-1 ASSDRRSLAGNEQF
TRBV6-2/TRBV6-3 ANSQDGDTQY
TRBV5-5 ASSLARSNTEAF
TRBV20-1 SARRPPYEQY
TRBV20-1 SAGGHSNYEQY
TRBV4-2 ASSQDLVEDTQY
TRBV5-1 ASSFGGGSYNEQF
TRBV5-1 ASSESTGVGAYGYT
TRBV5-1 ASSTTGPNQPQH
TRBV28 ASSFRGLRTEAF
TRBV7-2 ASSLVGVGRGLTGNTIY
TRBV6-5 ASRDGALEQY
TRBV6-5 ASSYVEDTEAF
TRBV7-9 ASSTLRDSYEQY
TRBV5-1 ASSPDSPSLYGYT
TRBV20-1 SASGTISLEEY